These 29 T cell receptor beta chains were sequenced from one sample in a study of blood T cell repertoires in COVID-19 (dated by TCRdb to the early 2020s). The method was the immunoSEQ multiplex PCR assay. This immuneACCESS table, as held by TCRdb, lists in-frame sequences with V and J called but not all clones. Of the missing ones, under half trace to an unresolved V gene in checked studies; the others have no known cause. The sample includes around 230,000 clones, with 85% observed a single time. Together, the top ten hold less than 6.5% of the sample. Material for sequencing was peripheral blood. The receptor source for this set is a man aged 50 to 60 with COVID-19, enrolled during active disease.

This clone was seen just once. The CDR3 DNA is TGTGCCAGCAGTCTAAACCCCCTCGGGACTAGTTTTGGTACGCAGTATTTT. Its translation is CASSLNPLGTSFGTQYF. The genes are TRBV27 and TRBJ2-3; 8 bases are shared with TRBD2. In germline, CDR1 is MNHEY, CDR2 SMNVEV (reference sequence). The CDR3 spans 17 residues. V lost 5 bases and J lost 8; bases outside the gene matches: 18.

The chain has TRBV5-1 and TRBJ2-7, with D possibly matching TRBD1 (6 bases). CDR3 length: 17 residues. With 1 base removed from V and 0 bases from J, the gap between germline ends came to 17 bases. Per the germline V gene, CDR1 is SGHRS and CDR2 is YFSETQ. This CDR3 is CASSLPGQGPYSYEQYF. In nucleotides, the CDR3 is TGCGCCAGCAGCTTGCCAGGCCAGGGGCCCTACTCCTACGAGCAGTACTTC.

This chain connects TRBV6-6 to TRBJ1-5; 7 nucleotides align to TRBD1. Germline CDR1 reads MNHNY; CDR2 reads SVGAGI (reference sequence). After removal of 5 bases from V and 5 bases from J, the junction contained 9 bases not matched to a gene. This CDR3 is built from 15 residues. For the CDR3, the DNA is TGTGCCAGCAGTAAAAGACAGGGTGTAGATCAGCCCCAGCATTTT. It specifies CASSKRQGVDQPQHF.

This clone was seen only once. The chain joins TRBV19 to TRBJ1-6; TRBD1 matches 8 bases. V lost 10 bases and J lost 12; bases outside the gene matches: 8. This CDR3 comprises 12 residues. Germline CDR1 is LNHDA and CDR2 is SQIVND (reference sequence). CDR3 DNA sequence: TGTGCCACCGGGGACAGGCTGCAACCCCTCCACTTT. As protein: CATGDRLQPLHF.

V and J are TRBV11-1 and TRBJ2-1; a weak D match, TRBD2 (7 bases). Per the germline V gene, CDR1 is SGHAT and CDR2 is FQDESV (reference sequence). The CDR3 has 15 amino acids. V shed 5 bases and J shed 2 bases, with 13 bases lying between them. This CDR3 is CASSPSGGPYNEQFF. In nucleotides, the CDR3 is TGTGCCAGCAGCCCCTCGGGGGGCCCCTACAATGAGCAGTTCTTC.

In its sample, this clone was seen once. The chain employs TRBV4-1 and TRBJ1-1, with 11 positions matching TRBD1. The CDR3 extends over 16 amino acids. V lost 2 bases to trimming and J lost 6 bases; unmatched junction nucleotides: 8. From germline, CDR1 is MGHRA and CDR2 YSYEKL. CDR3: CASSQSPGQGVSEAFF. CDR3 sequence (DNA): TGCGCCAGCAGCCAATCACCGGGACAGGGGGTATCTGAAGCTTTCTTT.

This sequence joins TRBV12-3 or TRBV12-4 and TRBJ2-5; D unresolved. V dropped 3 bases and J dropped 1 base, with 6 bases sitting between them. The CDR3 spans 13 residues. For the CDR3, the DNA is TGTGCCAGCAGTTTTGGCATCCAAGAGACCCAGTACTTC. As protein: CASSFGIQETQYF.

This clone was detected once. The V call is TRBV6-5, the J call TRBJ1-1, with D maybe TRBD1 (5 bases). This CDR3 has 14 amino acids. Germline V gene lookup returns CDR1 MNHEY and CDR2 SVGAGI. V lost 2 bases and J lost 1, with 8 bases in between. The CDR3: CASSYTGQNTEAFF. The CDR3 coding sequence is TGTGCCAGCAGTTACACCGGACAGAACACTGAAGCTTTCTTT.

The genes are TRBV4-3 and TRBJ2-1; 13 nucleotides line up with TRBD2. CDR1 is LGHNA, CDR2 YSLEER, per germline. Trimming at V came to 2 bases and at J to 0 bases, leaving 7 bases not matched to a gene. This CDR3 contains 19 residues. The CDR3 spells CASSQNRLAGGTSYNEQFF. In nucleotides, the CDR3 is TGCGCCAGCAGCCAAAACCGACTAGCGGGGGGTACCTCCTACAATGAGCAGTTCTTC.

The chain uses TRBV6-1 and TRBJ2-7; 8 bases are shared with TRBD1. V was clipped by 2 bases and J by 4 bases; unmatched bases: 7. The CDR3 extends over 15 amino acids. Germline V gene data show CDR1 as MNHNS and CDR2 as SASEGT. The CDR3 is CASSERAGGWYEQYF. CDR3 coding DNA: TGTGCCAGCAGTGAACGGGCAGGGGGCTGGTACGAGCAGTACTTC.

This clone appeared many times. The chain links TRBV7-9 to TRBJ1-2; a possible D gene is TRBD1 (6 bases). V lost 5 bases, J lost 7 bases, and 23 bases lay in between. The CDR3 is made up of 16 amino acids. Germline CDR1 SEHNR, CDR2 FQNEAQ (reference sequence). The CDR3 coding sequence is TGTGCCAGCAGCATCTCAACGGGACATAAGACGGGTGGCTACACCTTC. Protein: CASSISTGHKTGGYTF.

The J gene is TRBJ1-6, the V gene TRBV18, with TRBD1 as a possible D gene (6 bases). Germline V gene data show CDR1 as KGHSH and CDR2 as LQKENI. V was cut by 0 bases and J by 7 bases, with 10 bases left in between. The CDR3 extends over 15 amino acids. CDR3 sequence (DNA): TGTGCCAGCTCACCACCGGGACATGGAAATTCACCCCTCCACTTT. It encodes CASSPPGHGNSPLHF. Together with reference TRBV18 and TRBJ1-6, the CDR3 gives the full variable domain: NAGVMQNPRHLVRRRGQEARLRCSPMKGHSHVYWYRQLPEEGLKFMVYLQKENIIDESGMPKERFSAEFPKEGPSILRIQQVVRGDSAAYFCASSPPGHGNSPLHFGNGTRLTVT.

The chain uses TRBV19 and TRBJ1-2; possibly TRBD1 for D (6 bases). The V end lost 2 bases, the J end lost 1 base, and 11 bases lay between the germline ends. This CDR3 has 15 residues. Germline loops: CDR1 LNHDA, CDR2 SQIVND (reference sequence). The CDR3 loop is CASSIRQGNNYGYTF. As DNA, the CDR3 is TGTGCCAGTAGTATACGCCAGGGGAATAACTATGGCTACACCTTC.

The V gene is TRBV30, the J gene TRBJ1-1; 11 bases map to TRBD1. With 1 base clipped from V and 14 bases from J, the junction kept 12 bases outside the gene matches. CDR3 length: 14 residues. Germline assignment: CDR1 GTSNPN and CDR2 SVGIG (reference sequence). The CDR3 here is CAWSGTGGGLVCFF. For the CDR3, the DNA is TGTGCCTGGAGTGGGACAGGGGGCGGGTTGGTGTGCTTCTTT.

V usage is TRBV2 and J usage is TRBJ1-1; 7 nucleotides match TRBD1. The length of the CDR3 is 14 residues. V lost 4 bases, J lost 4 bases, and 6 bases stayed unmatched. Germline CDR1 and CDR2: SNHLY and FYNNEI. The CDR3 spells CASSGDSKGTEAFF. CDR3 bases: TGTGCCAGCAGTGGGGACAGCAAAGGCACTGAAGCTTTCTTT.

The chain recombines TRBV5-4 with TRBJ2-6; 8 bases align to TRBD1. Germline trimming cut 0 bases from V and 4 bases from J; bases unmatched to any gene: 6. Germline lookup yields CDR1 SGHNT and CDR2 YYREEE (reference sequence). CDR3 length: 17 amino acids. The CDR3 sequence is CASSLGQGLAGANVLTF. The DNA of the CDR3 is TGTGCCAGCAGCTTGGGACAGGGGTTGGCGGGGGCCAACGTCCTGACTTTC.

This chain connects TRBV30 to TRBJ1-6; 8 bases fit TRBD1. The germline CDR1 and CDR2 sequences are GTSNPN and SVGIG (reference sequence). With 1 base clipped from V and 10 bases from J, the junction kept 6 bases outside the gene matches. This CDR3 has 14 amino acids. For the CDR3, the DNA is TGTGCCTGGAGTGGGACAGGGTCTGAGTCACCCCTCCACTTT. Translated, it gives CAWSGTGSESPLHF.

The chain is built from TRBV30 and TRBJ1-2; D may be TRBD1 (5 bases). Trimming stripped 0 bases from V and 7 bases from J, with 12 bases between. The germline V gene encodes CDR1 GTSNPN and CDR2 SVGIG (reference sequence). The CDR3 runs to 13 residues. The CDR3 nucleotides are TGTGCCTGGAGTGTACTGGGGGGAGGTGGCTACACCTTC. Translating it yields CAWSVLGGGGYTF.

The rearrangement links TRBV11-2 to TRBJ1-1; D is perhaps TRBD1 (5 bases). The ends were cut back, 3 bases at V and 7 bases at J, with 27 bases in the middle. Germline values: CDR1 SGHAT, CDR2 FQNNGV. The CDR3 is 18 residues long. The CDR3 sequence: CASSFDPSPRTPRGEAFF. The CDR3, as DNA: TGTGCCAGCAGCTTCGACCCCTCCCCCCGGACACCGCGGGGTGAAGCTTTCTTT.

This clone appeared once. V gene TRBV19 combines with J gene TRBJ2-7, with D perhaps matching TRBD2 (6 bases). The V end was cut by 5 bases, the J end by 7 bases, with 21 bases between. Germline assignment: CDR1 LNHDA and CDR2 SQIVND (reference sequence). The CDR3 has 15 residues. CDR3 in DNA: TGTGCCAGTAGTTTTCCCGGGACTTCTTTCGGGGAGCAGTACTTC. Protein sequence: CASSFPGTSFGEQYF. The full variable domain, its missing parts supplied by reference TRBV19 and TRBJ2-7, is DGGITQSPKYLFRKEGQNVTLSCEQNLNHDAMYWYRQDPGQGLRLIYYSQIVNDFQKGDIAEGYSVSREKKESFPLTVTSAQKNPTAFYLCASSFPGTSFGEQYFGPGTRLTVT.

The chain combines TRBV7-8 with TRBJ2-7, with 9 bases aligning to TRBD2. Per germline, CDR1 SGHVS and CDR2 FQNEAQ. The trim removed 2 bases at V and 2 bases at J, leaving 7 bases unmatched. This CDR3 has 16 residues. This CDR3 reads CASSLSAAGGTYEQYF. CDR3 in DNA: TGTGCCAGCAGCTTATCTGCAGCGGGGGGCACCTACGAGCAGTACTTC.

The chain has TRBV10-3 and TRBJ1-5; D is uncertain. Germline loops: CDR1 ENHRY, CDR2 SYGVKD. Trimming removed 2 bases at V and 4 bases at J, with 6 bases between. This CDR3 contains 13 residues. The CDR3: CAISESRNQPQHF. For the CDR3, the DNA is TGTGCCATCAGTGAGAGCAGGAATCAGCCCCAGCATTTT.

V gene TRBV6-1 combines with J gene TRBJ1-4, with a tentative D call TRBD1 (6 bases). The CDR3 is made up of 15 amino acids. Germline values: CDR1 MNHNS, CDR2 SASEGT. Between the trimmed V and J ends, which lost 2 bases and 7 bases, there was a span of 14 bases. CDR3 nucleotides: TGTGCCAGCAGTGAAAGTAGGGGGTGGCGTGAAAAACTGTTTTTT. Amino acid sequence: CASSESRGWREKLFF.

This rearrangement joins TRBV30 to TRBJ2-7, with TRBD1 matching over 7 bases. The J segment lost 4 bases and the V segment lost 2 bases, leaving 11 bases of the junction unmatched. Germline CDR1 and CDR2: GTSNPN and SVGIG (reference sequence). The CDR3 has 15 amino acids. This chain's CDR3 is CAWSPGTALFYEQYF. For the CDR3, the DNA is TGTGCCTGGAGTCCTGGGACAGCGTTATTTTACGAGCAGTACTTC. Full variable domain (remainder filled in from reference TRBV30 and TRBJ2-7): SQTIHQWPATLVQPVGSPLSLECTVEGTSNPNLYWYRQAAGRGLQLLFYSVGIGQISSEVPQNLSASRPQDRQFILSSKKLLLSDSGFYLCAWSPGTALFYEQYFGPGTRLTVT.

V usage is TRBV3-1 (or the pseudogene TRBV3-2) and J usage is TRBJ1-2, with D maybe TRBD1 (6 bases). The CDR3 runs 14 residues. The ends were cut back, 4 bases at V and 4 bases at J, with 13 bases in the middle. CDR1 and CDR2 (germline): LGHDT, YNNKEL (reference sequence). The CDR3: CASSPRTAIYGYTF. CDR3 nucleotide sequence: TGTGCCAGCAGCCCCAGGACAGCTATCTATGGCTACACCTTC.

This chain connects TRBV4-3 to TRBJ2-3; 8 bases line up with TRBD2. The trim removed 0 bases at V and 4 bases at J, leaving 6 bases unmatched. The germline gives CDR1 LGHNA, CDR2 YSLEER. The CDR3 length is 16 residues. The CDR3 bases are TGCGCCAGCAGCCAAGATTGGCGGGGGGCAGCAGATACGCAGTATTTT. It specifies CASSQDWRGAADTQYF.

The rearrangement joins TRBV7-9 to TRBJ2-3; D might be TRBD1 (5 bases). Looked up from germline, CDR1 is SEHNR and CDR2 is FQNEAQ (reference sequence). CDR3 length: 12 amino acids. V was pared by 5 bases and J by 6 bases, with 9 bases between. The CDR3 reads CASSGAGDTQYF. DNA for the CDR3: TGTGCCAGCAGCGGGGCCGGTGATACGCAGTATTTT. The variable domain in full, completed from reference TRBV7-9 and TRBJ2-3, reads DTGVSQNPRHKITKRGQNVTFRCDPISEHNRLYWYRQTLGQGPEFLTYFQNEAQLEKSRLLSDRFSAERPKGSFSTLEIQRTEQGDSAMYLCASSGAGDTQYFGPGTRLTVL.

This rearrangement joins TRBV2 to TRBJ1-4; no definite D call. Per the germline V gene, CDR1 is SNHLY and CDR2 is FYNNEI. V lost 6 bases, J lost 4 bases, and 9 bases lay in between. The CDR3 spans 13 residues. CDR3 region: CASRPYSNEKLFF. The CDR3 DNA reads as TGTGCCAGCAGGCCCTACAGTAATGAAAAACTGTTTTTT.

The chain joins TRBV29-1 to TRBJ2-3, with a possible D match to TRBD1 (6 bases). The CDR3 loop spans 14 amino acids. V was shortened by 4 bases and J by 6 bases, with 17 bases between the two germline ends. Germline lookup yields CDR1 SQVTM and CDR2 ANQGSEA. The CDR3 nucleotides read TGCAGCGTTGCTTTAGGGACACTTAAGGATACGCAGTATTTT. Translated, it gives CSVALGTLKDTQYF.